Listed here are 7 T cell receptor beta chains from one sample, sequenced in a study of T-cell reconstitution after alpha-beta-depleted transplantation in children (dated by TCRdb to about 2016). The library relied on PCR. The reads were generated on an Illumina HiSeq 2500. Molecular barcoding was employed in the preparation of TCR libraries, with unique molecular identifiers being used to normalize TCRbeta repertoire quantification. TCRdb reanalyzed the raw reads on its own, using fastp at Q25 for trimming and MiXCR for clone calling, and kept in-frame beta chains. Every CDR3 protein is listed once, alongside the most common genes and DNA of its rows. The sample includes about 480,000 distinct CDR3 sequences, with around 13% observed a single time. About 6% of the sample goes to the ten largest clones. The sample was PBMCs from the stem cell graft donor, taken from the stem cell graft. The receptors stem from a human donor who donated a stem cell graft to a child with combined immunodeficiency.

This clonotype appeared a few times. The chain combines TRBV12-3 or TRBV12-4 with TRBJ1-5, with 8 bases that match TRBD1. The V segment lost 4 bases and the J segment 4 bases; nucleotides outside the gene matches: 6. The CDR3 spans 15 residues. The CDR3 is CASSYSGGQNQPQHF. The CDR3 DNA sequence: TGTGCCAGCAGTTACTCAGGGGGCCAAAATCAGCCCCAGCATTTT.

This chain links TRBV29-1 with TRBJ1-1; a possible D gene is TRBD1 (5 bases). The ends were cut back, 7 bases at V and 1 base at J, with 16 bases in the middle. Germline V CDR1 and CDR2: SQVTM, ANQGSEA. The CDR3 spans 14 residues. CDR3 residues: CSARTRRENTEAFF. The CDR3 coding sequence is TGCAGCGCCCGGACAAGAAGGGAGAACACTGAAGCTTTCTTT.

V gene TRBV24-1 combines with J gene TRBJ2-1, with 7 positions matching TRBD2. The germline gives CDR1 KGHDR, CDR2 SFDVKD. CDR3 length equals 16 residues. The junction had 5 bases not matched to a gene; V was cut back by 3 bases and J by 1 base. CDR3 region: CATSDQRGPSYNEQFF. DNA for the CDR3: TGTGCCACCAGTGATCAGCGGGGCCCGTCCTACAATGAGCAGTTCTTC.

The chain recombines TRBV7-8 with TRBJ1-2, with D possibly matching TRBD1 (6 bases). Per the germline V gene, CDR1 is SGHVS and CDR2 is FQNEAQ. The CDR3 spans 14 residues. With 0 bases removed from V and 4 bases from J, the gap between germline ends came to 9 bases. The CDR3 protein is CASSLADSAYGYTF. The CDR3 DNA sequence: TGTGCCAGCAGCTTAGCGGACAGCGCCTATGGCTACACCTTC.

The V gene is TRBV7-9, the J gene TRBJ1-2; 8 bases are shared with TRBD1. The CDR3 extends over 15 amino acids. Per the germline V gene, CDR1 is SEHNR and CDR2 is FQNEAQ (reference sequence). With V trimmed by 5 bases and J by 6 bases, 11 bases remained unmatched. The CDR3 DNA sequence: TGTGCCAGCAGCCCACGGGGACAGGAAAAAAATGGCTACACCTTC. It encodes CASSPRGQEKNGYTF.

This clonotype was counted a few times. This chain links TRBV24-1 with TRBJ2-5; tentatively, D is TRBD1 (6 bases). Looked up from germline, CDR1 is KGHDR and CDR2 is SFDVKD. Trimming pared 10 bases from V and 0 bases from J, leaving 20 bases between. The CDR3 is 16 amino acids. The CDR3 protein is CATAKGTQVYQETQYF. The CDR3 DNA is TGTGCCACGGCCAAGGGGACACAAGTTTACCAAGAGACCCAGTACTTC.

The J gene is TRBJ2-3, the V gene TRBV5-1; 10 bases are shared with TRBD1. The trim removed 4 bases at V and 6 bases at J, leaving 8 bases unmatched. The length of the CDR3 is 15 residues. Germline assignment: CDR1 SGHRS and CDR2 YFSETQ. The CDR3 coding sequence is TGCGCCAGCAGCCCGGACAGGGGGGTTGGGGATACGCAGTATTTT. Amino acid sequence: CASSPDRGVGDTQYF.